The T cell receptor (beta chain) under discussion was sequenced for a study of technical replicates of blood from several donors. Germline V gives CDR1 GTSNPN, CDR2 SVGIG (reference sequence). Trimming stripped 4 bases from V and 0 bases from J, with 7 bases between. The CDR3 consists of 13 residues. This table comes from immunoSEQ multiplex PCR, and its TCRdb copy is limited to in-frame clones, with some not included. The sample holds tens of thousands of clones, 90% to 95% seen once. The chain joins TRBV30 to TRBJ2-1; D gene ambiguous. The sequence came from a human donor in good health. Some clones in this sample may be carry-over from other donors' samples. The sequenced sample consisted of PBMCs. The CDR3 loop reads CAWTESSYNEQFF. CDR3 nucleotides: TGTGCCTGGACAGAAAGCTCCTACAATGAGCAGTTCTTC.